These 30 T cell receptor beta chains came from one sample sequenced in a study of Tregs in tolerant kidney transplant recipients (dated by TCRdb to 2018 to 2020). The library was prepared using the immunoSEQ multiplex PCR assay. TCRdb mirrors the immuneACCESS table, restricted to in-frame sequences. Some clones are absent from its copies; in checked studies, under half trace to an unresolved V gene, and the reason for the others is unknown. This sample lists about 240,000 clones; 65% to 85% were detected once. Of the sample, over 0.5% falls within the top ten clones. The sample taken for sequencing was CD4+ T cells from blood. These receptors were taken from a human donor in good health.

There are a few counts of this clone. V and J are TRBV7-2 and TRBJ2-1; D is uncertain. Germline lookup yields CDR1 SGHTA and CDR2 FQGNSA. Trimming took 5 bases from V and 9 from J, leaving 17 bases between them. The CDR3 runs to 14 residues. Here the CDR3 reads CASSPGPSAGEQFF. In DNA form, the CDR3 reads TGTGCCAGCAGCCCGGGCCCTTCCGCAGGTGAGCAGTTCTTC. The full variable domain, in which reference TRBV7-2 and TRBJ2-1 provide the parts outside the CDR3, is GAGVSQSPSNKVTEKGKDVELRCDPISGHTALYWYRQSLGQGLEFLIYFQGNSAPDKSGLPSDRFSAERTGGSVSTLTIQRTQQEDSAVYLCASSPGPSAGEQFFGPGTRLTVL.

This chain uses TRBV30 with TRBJ1-3, with TRBD1 as a possible D gene (6 bases). V lost 4 bases, J lost 2 bases, and 12 bases lay in between. Germline values: CDR1 GTSNPN, CDR2 SVGIG (reference sequence). This CDR3 has 14 amino acids. CDR3 DNA sequence: TGTGCCTGGAAGGGGGGGTCAGCTGGAAACACCATATATTTT. Translation: CAWKGGSAGNTIYF. The full variable domain, its missing parts supplied by reference TRBV30 and TRBJ1-3, is SQTIHQWPATLVQPVGSPLSLECTVEGTSNPNLYWYRQAAGRGLQLLFYSVGIGQISSEVPQNLSASRPQDRQFILSSKKLLLSDSGFYLCAWKGGSAGNTIYFGEGSWLTVV.

This clone has only a few counts. J is TRBJ2-7 and V is TRBV4-1; possibly TRBD1 for D (6 bases). The length of the CDR3 is 17 residues. Germline CDR1 and CDR2: MGHRA and YSYEKL. Trimming removed 0 bases from V and 7 bases from J, with 22 bases in between. CDR3: CASSQEEVGAFGWEQYF. CDR3 sequence (DNA): TGCGCCAGCAGCCAAGAGGAAGTGGGGGCTTTTGGTTGGGAGCAGTACTTC.

The J gene is TRBJ2-3, the V gene TRBV6-4; 9 positions agree with TRBD2. Germline V gives CDR1 MRHNA, CDR2 SNTAGT. V gave up 0 bases and J gave up 5 bases; unmatched junction bases: 3. The CDR3 spans 15 residues. CDR3 coding DNA: TGTGCCAGCAGTGACTCTCAACTAGCGGGAGATACGCAGTATTTT. As protein: CASSDSQLAGDTQYF.

The chain carries TRBV7-2 and TRBJ2-7; TRBD1 agrees at 10 bases. J lost 3 bases, V lost 4 bases, and 9 bases had no gene match. Looked up from germline, CDR1 is SGHTA and CDR2 is FQGNSA. The CDR3 is 16 residues long. The CDR3 DNA is TGTGCCAGCAGCTCGCCGGGGGACAGGGGACGCTACGAGCAGTACTTC. This gives the protein CASSSPGDRGRYEQYF.

The chain is built from TRBV5-1 and TRBJ2-1, with D tentatively TRBD1 (5 bases). This CDR3 spans 16 amino acids. Trimming left V 1 base short and J 2 bases short, with 13 bases between. CDR1 and CDR2 from the germline V gene are SGHRS and YFSETQ. CDR3 nucleotides: TGCGCCAGCAGCTTGTCCCCGACAGAGACCTACAATGAGCAGTTCTTC. It codes for CASSLSPTETYNEQFF.

The chain combines TRBV5-1 with TRBJ2-3; 9 bases are a match to TRBD2. The CDR3 has 15 amino acids. After removal of 3 bases from V and 0 bases from J, the junction contained 2 bases not matched to a gene. The V gene's germline CDR1 is SGHRS and CDR2 YFSETQ. The chain's CDR3 is CASSSSGASTDTQYF. The CDR3 DNA reads TGCGCCAGCAGCTCTAGCGGGGCGAGCACAGATACGCAGTATTTT.

The genes are TRBV5-1 and TRBJ2-7; D not certain. Trimming pared 2 bases from V and 2 bases from J, leaving 8 bases between. Germline V gene sequence: CDR1 SGHRS, CDR2 YFSETQ. The CDR3 totals 13 residues. The DNA of the CDR3 is TGCGCCAGCAGCTTTGACGGAGCCTACGAGCAGTACTTC. Protein: CASSFDGAYEQYF.

This chain connects TRBV28 to TRBJ1-6, with 9 bases aligning to TRBD1. Unmatched junction bases numbered 8, after V lost 8 bases and J lost 6 bases. CDR3 length equals 15 residues. Germline V lookup: CDR1 MDHEN, CDR2 SYDVKM. The CDR3 protein is CASRTRDRANSPLHF. CDR3 DNA: TGTGCCAGCCGAACCCGGGACAGGGCTAATTCACCCCTCCACTTT.

The chain couples TRBV10-1 to TRBJ2-3, with D unresolved. Germline V gene data show CDR1 as WNHNN and CDR2 as SYGVQD (reference sequence). Trimming pared 2 bases from V and 2 bases from J, leaving 8 bases between. The CDR3 has 14 residues. CDR3 coding DNA: TGCGCCAGCAGTGAGGGTCAGTTCACAGATACGCAGTATTTT. Protein: CASSEGQFTDTQYF.

The V gene is TRBV14, the J gene TRBJ2-7; 8 nucleotides agree with TRBD1. The CDR3 has 15 residues. With 5 bases clipped from V and 3 bases from J, the junction kept 9 bases outside the gene matches. Looked up from germline, CDR1 is SGHDN and CDR2 is FVKESK. As DNA, the CDR3 is TGTGCCAGCAGCAGGGACAGGAGGGTGTACTACGAGCAGTACTTC. Translating gives CASSRDRRVYYEQYF.

About this clone: Its ends do not fully match the called genes, so a read error is possible. This same CDR3 is encoded by further DNA sequences in the sample. The rearrangement links TRBV18 to TRBJ1-2; possible D gene TRBD1, 6 bases. The CDR3 is 13 amino acids. Germline loops: CDR1 KGHSH, CDR2 LQKENI. For the CDR3, the DNA is TGCGCCAGCTCAGCAGGGGTTAACTATGGCTACACCTTC. Its protein is CASSAGVNYGYTF. Full variable domain (remainder filled in from reference TRBV18 and TRBJ1-2): NAGVMQNPRHLVRRRGQEARLRCSPMKGHSHVYWYRQLPEEGLKFMVYLQKENIIDESGMPKERFSAEFPKEGPSILRIQQVVRGDSAAYFCASSAGVNYGYTFGSGTRLTVV.

The genes are TRBV7-3 and TRBJ2-3, with TRBD2 identical over 7 bases. The CDR3 is 14 amino acids. The V and J ends lost 4 bases and 2 bases, in that order; junction bases with no gene match: 3. Germline CDR1 and CDR2: SGHTA and FQGTGA. CDR3 coding DNA: TGTGCCAGCAGCTCGACTAGCTCCACAGATACGCAGTATTTT. It is translated as CASSSTSSTDTQYF.

This chain joins TRBV6-5 and TRBJ2-7, with D possibly being TRBD1 or TRBD2 (5 bases each). The CDR3 is 15 amino acids. Looked up from germline, CDR1 is MNHEY and CDR2 is SVGAGI. Trimming pared 4 bases from V and 1 base from J, leaving 14 bases between. DNA for the CDR3: TGTGCCAGCAGTTGGGGGATACTAGGGTCCTACGAGCAGTACTTC. This gives the protein CASSWGILGSYEQYF.

The V gene is TRBV5-8, the J gene TRBJ1-2; TRBD1 aligns across 7 bases. Germline values: CDR1 SGHTS, CDR2 YDEGEE. Losses at the gene ends were 6 bases for V and 5 bases for J; bases not matched to a gene: 7. The CDR3 totals 13 residues. CDR3 nucleotides: TGTGCCAGCACGGAGGGGGCCTGGTATGGCTACACCTTC. Protein product: CASTEGAWYGYTF.

The chain employs TRBV30 and TRBJ1-1, with a tentative D call TRBD1 (6 bases). Germline assignment: CDR1 GTSNPN and CDR2 SVGIG (reference sequence). This CDR3 region has 16 residues. V lost 0 bases and J lost 3, with 17 bases in between. CDR3 region: CAWSVATGLRYTEAFF. The CDR3 bases are TGTGCCTGGAGTGTAGCAACAGGGCTTCGGTACACTGAAGCTTTCTTT.

The chain links TRBV2 to TRBJ2-6; 8 bases fit TRBD1. The CDR3 loop spans 20 amino acids. Germline CDR1 is SNHLY and CDR2 is FYNNEI. Trimming took 6 bases from V and 0 from J; bases not matched to a gene: 16. CDR3 DNA sequence: TGTGCCAGCAGGGTACAGGGGGTGGGAACCCCTTTCTCTGGGGCCAACGTCCTGACTTTC. This codes for CASRVQGVGTPFSGANVLTF.

The chain employs TRBV6-5 and TRBJ2-1; 8 bases align to TRBD2. The CDR3 extends over 15 amino acids. CDR1 MNHEY and CDR2 SVGAGI come from the germline V gene. J lost 7 bases, V lost 2 bases, and 7 bases had no gene match. This chain's CDR3 is CASSYGGTRRNEQFF. The CDR3 coding sequence is TGTGCCAGCAGTTACGGGGGGACTAGGCGGAATGAGCAGTTCTTC.

This chain uses TRBV2 with TRBJ2-6; tentatively, D is TRBD1 (5 bases). CDR3 size: 15 residues. Trimming took 7 bases from V and 0 from J, leaving 10 bases between them. From germline, CDR1 is SNHLY and CDR2 FYNNEI. CDR3 loop: CASTEDISGANVLTF. The CDR3 DNA is TGTGCCAGCACCGAGGACATCTCTGGGGCCAACGTCCTGACTTTC. The full variable domain, its missing parts supplied by reference TRBV2 and TRBJ2-6, is EPEVTQTPSHQVTQMGQEVILRCVPISNHLYFYWYRQILGQKVEFLVSFYNNEISEKSEIFDDQFSVERPDGSNFTLKIRSTKLEDSAMYFCASTEDISGANVLTFGAGSRLTVL.

The V gene is TRBV6-1, the J gene TRBJ1-4; D possibly corresponds to TRBD1 (5 bases). Germline V gene data show CDR1 as MNHNS and CDR2 as SASEGT. V was shortened by 0 bases and J by 2 bases, with 10 bases between the two germline ends. This CDR3 contains 16 residues. In nucleotides, the CDR3 is TGTGCCAGCAGTGAAGCGATTTGGGGGACTAATGAAAAACTGTTTTTT. This sequence encodes CASSEAIWGTNEKLFF.

Worth noting for this clone: The sample contains more than one DNA sequence encoding this CDR3. The chain uses TRBV7-6 and TRBJ1-1; D remains ambiguous. Germline CDR1 SGHVS, CDR2 FNYEAQ. V was clipped by 1 base and J by 1 base, with 4 bases between them. The CDR3 length is 13 residues. Here the CDR3 DNA reads TGTGCCAGCAGCTTAGGCCGGAACACTGAAGCTTTCTTT. Its translation is CASSLGRNTEAFF.

This sequence joins TRBV5-1 and TRBJ2-1, with D perhaps matching TRBD2 (6 bases). The length of the CDR3 is 14 residues. CDR1 SGHRS and CDR2 YFSETQ come from the germline V gene. V was shortened by 5 bases and J by 4 bases, with 13 bases between the two germline ends. The CDR3 protein is CASRSAGGYNEQFF. In DNA, the CDR3 is TGCGCCAGCAGGTCGGCCGGGGGTTACAATGAGCAGTTCTTC.

V gene TRBV19 combines with J gene TRBJ2-2; TRBD1 agrees at 9 bases. The CDR3 runs to 14 residues. V was pared by 4 bases and J by 5 bases, with 2 bases of the junction left unmatched. CDR1 is LNHDA, CDR2 SQIVND, per germline (reference sequence). The CDR3, as DNA: TGTGCCAGTAGTAAGGGGACAGGGACCGGGGAGCTGTTTTTT. Translating it yields CASSKGTGTGELFF.

The rearrangement uses TRBV6-6 and TRBJ1-5; D remains unclear. There are 16 residues in the CDR3. V lost 6 bases and J 0 bases, leaving 15 bases between the germline ends. CDR1 is MNHNY and CDR2 is SVGAGI in the germline V gene (reference sequence). The CDR3 protein is CASRQLEGNSNQPQHF. CDR3 sequence (DNA): TGTGCCAGCAGGCAACTGGAGGGTAATAGCAATCAGCCCCAGCATTTT.

The rearrangement uses TRBV5-1 and TRBJ1-4; 10 bases fit TRBD1. V lost 7 bases, J lost 7 bases, and 7 bases stayed unmatched. Per germline, CDR1 SGHRS and CDR2 YFSETQ. The CDR3 consists of 14 residues. CDR3: CASRRDRGIEKLFF. The CDR3 bases are TGCGCCAGCCGACGGGACAGGGGTATTGAAAAACTGTTTTTT.

This chain links TRBV5-6 with TRBJ2-7, with TRBD2 matching 10 bases. Trimming took 4 bases from V and 1 from J; bases not matched to a gene: 5. Looked up from germline, CDR1 is SGHDT and CDR2 is YYEEEE. This CDR3 has 15 residues. CDR3 protein: CASSPGLARSYEQYF. The CDR3 DNA sequence: TGTGCCAGCAGCCCGGGACTAGCGAGGTCCTACGAGCAGTACTTC.

The chain uses TRBV7-6 and TRBJ2-1; 10 bases fit TRBD1. Germline loops: CDR1 SGHVS, CDR2 FNYEAQ. The trim removed 5 bases at V and 9 bases at J, leaving 4 bases unmatched. CDR3 length: 13 residues. DNA for the CDR3: TGTGCCAGCAGCCGACAGGGGGCGACTGAGCAGTTCTTC. This sequence encodes CASSRQGATEQFF.

The V gene is TRBV2, the J gene TRBJ1-6; D ambiguous. The CDR3 length is 15 residues. Germline CDR1 SNHLY, CDR2 FYNNEI. V lost 7 bases and J lost 0, with 10 bases in between. The CDR3, as DNA: TGTGCCAGCAAAAAGGAGAGCTCCTATAATTCACCCCTCCACTTT. Its protein product is CASKKESSYNSPLHF.

This clone was seen more than once but under ten times. J is TRBJ2-7 and V is TRBV7-3; 8 nucleotides line up with TRBD1. V was pared by 5 bases and J by 3 bases, with 6 bases of the junction left unmatched. CDR1 and CDR2 from the germline V gene are SGHTA and FQGTGA. CDR3 length: 14 residues. CDR3 nucleotide sequence: TGTGCCAGCAGCCGGACAGGGATCGGCTACGAGCAGTACTTC. This sequence encodes CASSRTGIGYEQYF.

V usage is TRBV5-1 and J usage is TRBJ2-5; TRBD2 matches at 10 bases. CDR1 and CDR2 (germline): SGHRS, YFSETQ. V dropped 1 base and J dropped 4; count of bases not matched to a gene: 7. The CDR3 length is 16 residues. In DNA, the CDR3 is TGCGCCAGCAGCTTGCGTGTTAGCGGGAGGTTAGAGACCCAGTACTTC. It encodes CASSLRVSGRLETQYF.